The 3 T cell receptor beta chains below come from one sample, sequenced in a study of response to subunit inactivated influenza vaccine. From the RT-PCR reads, TCRdb called clonotypes with MiXCR, one entry per CDR3 protein. The table lists about 780,000 distinct CDR3 sequences, under 20% of them singletons. The sequencing here drew on PBMCs from blood, taken more than 4 days after vaccination. Receptors originate from a man aged 50 to 60 who received an inactivated influenza vaccine.

This clonotype was picked up a small number of times. CDR3 nucleotides: TGCAGTGCTAGAGAGCCGGGTGCGGGAGCCGAGCAGTACTTC. It encodes CSAREPGAGAEQYF. The gene calls are TRBV20-1 and TRBJ2-7, with 7 nucleotides matching TRBD2. The CDR3 has 14 amino acids. The V gene's germline CDR1 is DFQATT and CDR2 SNEGSKA (reference sequence). V shed 0 bases and J 6 bases; nucleotides not matched to a gene: 8.

This clonotype was found many times. The chain uses TRBV7-3 and TRBJ2-7; D not certain. V was clipped by 2 bases and J by 4 bases, with 12 bases between them. Germline lookup yields CDR1 SGHTA and CDR2 FQGTGA. CDR3 length: 14 amino acids. The CDR3 nucleotides read TGTGCCAGCAGCTTACAGGCAGGAAAATACGAGCAGTACTTC. Its translation: CASSLQAGKYEQYF.

This clonotype was observed a few times. The chain uses TRBV12-3 or TRBV12-4 and TRBJ1-3; possibly TRBD1 for D (6 bases). The germline V and J ends were trimmed by 4 bases and 2 bases, with 18 bases remaining between them. The CDR3 is 17 amino acids. The CDR3 protein is CASSYTGTSFTGNTIYF. The DNA of the CDR3 is TGTGCCAGCAGTTATACCGGGACATCTTTCACTGGAAACACCATATATTTT.